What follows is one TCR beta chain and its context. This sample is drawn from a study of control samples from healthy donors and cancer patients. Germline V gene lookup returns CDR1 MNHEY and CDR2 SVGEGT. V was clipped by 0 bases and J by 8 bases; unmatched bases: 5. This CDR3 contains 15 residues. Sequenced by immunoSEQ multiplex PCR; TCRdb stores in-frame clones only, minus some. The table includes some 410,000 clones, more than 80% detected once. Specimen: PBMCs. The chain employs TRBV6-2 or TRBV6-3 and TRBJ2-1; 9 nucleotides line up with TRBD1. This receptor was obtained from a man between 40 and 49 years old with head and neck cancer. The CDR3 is CASSYSTGGADEQFF. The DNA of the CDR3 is TGTGCCAGCAGTTACTCTACAGGGGGCGCAGATGAGCAGTTCTTC.